The clone carrying this TCR beta chain was detected a few times. The investigators amplified TCR beta CDR3 regions from RNA transcripts. The HTBI primer set drove a first-round RT-PCR of the TCR CDR3. From the multiplex PCR reads, TCRdb called clonotypes with MiXCR, one entry per CDR3 protein. This sample has some 490,000 distinct CDR3 sequences; under 25% occur once, and the top ten carry approximately 54%. The data are from a study of T cells in Graves' hyperthyroidism and ophthalmopathy. Study-level information: Peripheral blood draws took place at initial diagnosis, ahead of any treatment.

V lost 1 base and J lost 7; bases outside the gene matches: 7. The length of the CDR3 is 15 residues. Per the germline V gene, CDR1 is LGHDT and CDR2 is YNNKEL (reference sequence). The receptor was derived from an older woman with Graves' ophthalmopathy. The J gene is TRBJ2-1, the V gene TRBV3-1, with TRBD2 identical over 7 bases. The sample consisted of blood. CDR3 region: CASSQVRELRNEQFF. Written as DNA, the CDR3 is TGTGCCAGCAGCCAAGTGCGGGAGCTCAGAAATGAGCAGTTCTTC.